Included here is one TCR beta chain sequence, with context. This table comes from immunoSEQ multiplex PCR, and its TCRdb copy is limited to in-frame clones, with some not included. This sample has about 16,000 clones, with 70% to 90% found just once. CDR1 SGHNT and CDR2 YYREEE come from the germline V gene (reference sequence). V was pared by 4 bases and J by 5 bases, with 11 bases of the junction left unmatched. This CDR3 region has 15 residues. The source of the sample is a study of blood T cell repertoires in COVID-19. The clonotype comes from a man aged 55 to 69 with acute or convalescent COVID-19. The chain is built from TRBV5-4 and TRBJ1-2; 7 bases align to TRBD1. The sequencing sample was made of peripheral blood. CDR3 sequence: CASSPNRGEMYGYTF. The CDR3 DNA follows: TGTGCCAGCAGCCCTAACAGGGGCGAGATGTATGGCTACACCTTC.